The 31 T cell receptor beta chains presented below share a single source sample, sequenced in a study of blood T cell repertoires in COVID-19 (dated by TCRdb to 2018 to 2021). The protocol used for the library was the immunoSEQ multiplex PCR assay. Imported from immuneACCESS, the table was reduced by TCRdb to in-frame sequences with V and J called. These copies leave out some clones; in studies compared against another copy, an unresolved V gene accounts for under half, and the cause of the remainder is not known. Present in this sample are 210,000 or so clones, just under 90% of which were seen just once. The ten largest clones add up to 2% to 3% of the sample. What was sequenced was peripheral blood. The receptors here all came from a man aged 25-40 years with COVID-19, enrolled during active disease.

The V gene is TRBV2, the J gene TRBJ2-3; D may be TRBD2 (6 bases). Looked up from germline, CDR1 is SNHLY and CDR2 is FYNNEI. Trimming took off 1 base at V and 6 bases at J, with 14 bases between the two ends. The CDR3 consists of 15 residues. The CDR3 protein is CASSEGVADGDTQYF. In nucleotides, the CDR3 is TGTGCCAGCAGTGAAGGGGTAGCGGATGGGGATACGCAGTATTTT.

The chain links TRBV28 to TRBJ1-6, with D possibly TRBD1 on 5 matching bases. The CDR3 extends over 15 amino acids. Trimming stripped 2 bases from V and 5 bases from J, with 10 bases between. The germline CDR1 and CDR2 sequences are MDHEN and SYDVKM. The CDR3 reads CASSLTGRNNSPLHF. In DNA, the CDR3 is TGTGCCAGCAGTTTAACAGGAAGGAATAATTCACCCCTCCACTTT.

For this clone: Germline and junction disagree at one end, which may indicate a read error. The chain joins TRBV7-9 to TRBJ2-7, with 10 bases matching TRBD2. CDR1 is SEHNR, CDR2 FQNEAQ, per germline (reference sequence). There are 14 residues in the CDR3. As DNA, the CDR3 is TGTGCCAGCAGCCTAGCGGGAGTCTCCTACGAGCAGTACTTC. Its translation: CASSLAGVSYEQYF. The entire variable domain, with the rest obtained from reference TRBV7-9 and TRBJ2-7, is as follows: DTGVSQNPRHKITKRGQNVTFRCDPISEHNRLYWYRQTLGQGPEFLTYFQNEAQLEKSRLLSDRFSAERPKGSFSTLEIQRTEQGDSAMYLCASSLAGVSYEQYFGPGTRLTVT.

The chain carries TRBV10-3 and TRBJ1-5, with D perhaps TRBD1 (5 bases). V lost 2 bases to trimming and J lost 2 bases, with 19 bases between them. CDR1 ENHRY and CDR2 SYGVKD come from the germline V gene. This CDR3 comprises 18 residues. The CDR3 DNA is TGTGCCATCAGTGAGGAACTGGCAGGGTTGAGTCGCAATCAGCCCCAGCATTTT. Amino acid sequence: CAISEELAGLSRNQPQHF.

This chain's CDR3 is CASSSLGQGADQPQHF. The CDR3 DNA is TGTGCCAGCAGTTCCCTAGGACAGGGGGCAGATCAGCCCCAGCATTTT. This rearrangement joins TRBV6-6 to TRBJ1-5, with 11 bases that match TRBD1. The CDR3 is 16 amino acids. V shed 4 bases and J 5 bases; nucleotides not matched to a gene: 7. The germline CDR1 and CDR2 sequences are MNHNY and SVGAGI (reference sequence).

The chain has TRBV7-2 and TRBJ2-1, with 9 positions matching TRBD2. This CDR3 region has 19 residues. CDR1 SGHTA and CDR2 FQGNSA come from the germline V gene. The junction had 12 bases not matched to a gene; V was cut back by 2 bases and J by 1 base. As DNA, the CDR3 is TGTGCCAGCAGCTTAAGGGCAGCGGGGGGTCTCCCGTCCTACAATGAGCAGTTCTTC. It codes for CASSLRAAGGLPSYNEQFF.

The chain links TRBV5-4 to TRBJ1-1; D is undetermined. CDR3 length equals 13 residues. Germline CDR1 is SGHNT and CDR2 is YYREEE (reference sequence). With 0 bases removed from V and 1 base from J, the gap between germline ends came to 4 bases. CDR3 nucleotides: TGTGCCAGCAGCTTGGACAAGAACACTGAAGCTTTCTTT. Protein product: CASSLDKNTEAFF.

CDR3 nucleotide sequence: TGTGCCAGCAGCTATAGTCGGGGTTTTGGAAACACCATATATTTT. Amino acid sequence: CASSYSRGFGNTIYF. This chain connects TRBV7-2 to TRBJ1-3; D is unresolved. V lost 4 bases, J lost 3 bases, and 13 bases lay in between. CDR3 size: 15 residues. Germline V gives CDR1 SGHTA, CDR2 FQGNSA.

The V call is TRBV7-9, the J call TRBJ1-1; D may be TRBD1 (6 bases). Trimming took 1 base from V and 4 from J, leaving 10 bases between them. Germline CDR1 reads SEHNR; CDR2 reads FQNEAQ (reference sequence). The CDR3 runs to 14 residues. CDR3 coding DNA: TGTGCCAGCAGCTTAGGAGTAGGGGGCACTGAAGCTTTCTTT. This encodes CASSLGVGGTEAFF.

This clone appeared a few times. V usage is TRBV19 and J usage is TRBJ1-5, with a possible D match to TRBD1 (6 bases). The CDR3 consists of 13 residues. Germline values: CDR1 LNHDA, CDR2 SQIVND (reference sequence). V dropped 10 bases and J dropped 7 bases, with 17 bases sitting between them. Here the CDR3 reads CATQKGEGQPQHF. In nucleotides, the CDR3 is TGTGCCACCCAAAAGGGGGAAGGGCAGCCCCAGCATTTT. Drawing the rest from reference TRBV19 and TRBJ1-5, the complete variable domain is DGGITQSPKYLFRKEGQNVTLSCEQNLNHDAMYWYRQDPGQGLRLIYYSQIVNDFQKGDIAEGYSVSREKKESFPLTVTSAQKNPTAFYLCATQKGEGQPQHFGDGTRLSIL.

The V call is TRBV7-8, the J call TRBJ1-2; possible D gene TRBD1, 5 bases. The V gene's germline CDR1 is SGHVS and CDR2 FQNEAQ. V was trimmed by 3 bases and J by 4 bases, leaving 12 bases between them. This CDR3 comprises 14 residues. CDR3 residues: CASSLDTQGYGYTF. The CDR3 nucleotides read TGTGCCAGCAGCTTGGACACCCAAGGCTATGGCTACACCTTC.

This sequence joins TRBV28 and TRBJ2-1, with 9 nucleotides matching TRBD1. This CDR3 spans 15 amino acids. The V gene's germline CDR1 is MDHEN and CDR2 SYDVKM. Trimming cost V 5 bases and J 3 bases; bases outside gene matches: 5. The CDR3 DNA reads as TGTGCCAGCAGTAAAAGACAGGGGGGCTACAATGAGCAGTTCTTC. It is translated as CASSKRQGGYNEQFF.

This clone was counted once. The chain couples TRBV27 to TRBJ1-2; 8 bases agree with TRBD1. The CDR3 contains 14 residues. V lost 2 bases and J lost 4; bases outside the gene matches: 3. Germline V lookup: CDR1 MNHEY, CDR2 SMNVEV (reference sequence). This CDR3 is CASSLTGGFYGYTF. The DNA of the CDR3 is TGTGCCAGCAGTTTAACAGGGGGTTTCTATGGCTACACCTTC.

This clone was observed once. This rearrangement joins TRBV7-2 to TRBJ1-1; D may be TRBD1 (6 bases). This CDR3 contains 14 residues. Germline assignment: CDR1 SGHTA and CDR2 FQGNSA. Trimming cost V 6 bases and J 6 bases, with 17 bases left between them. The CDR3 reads CASRPTLTGPEAFF. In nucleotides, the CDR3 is TGTGCCAGCAGACCTACTCTCACAGGGCCTGAAGCTTTCTTT.

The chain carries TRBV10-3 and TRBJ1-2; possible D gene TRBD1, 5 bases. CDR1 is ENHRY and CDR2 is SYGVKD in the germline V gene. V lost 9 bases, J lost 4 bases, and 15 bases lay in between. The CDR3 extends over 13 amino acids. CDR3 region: CAITTDGPYGYTF. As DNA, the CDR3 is TGTGCCATTACGACAGACGGCCCCTATGGCTACACCTTC.

CDR3 protein: CASFNLLDRTEAFF. The CDR3 DNA reads TGTGCCAGCTTCAACCTGCTAGATCGCACTGAAGCTTTCTTT. The V and J genes are TRBV19 and TRBJ1-1; D remains ambiguous. V was trimmed by 9 bases and J by 4 bases, leaving 18 bases between them. Germline lookup yields CDR1 LNHDA and CDR2 SQIVND (reference sequence). This CDR3 is 14 amino acids long. The complete variable domain, with remaining parts taken from reference TRBV19 and TRBJ1-1, reads DGGITQSPKYLFRKEGQNVTLSCEQNLNHDAMYWYRQDPGQGLRLIYYSQIVNDFQKGDIAEGYSVSREKKESFPLTVTSAQKNPTAFYLCASFNLLDRTEAFFGQGTRLTVV.

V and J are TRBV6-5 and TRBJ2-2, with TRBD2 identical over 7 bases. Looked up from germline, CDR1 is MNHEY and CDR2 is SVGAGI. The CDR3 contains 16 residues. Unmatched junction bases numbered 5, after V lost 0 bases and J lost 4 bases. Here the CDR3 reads CASSYSAPGGTGELFF. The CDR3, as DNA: TGTGCCAGCAGTTACTCGGCCCCGGGGGGCACCGGGGAGCTGTTTTTT.

CDR3 in amino acids: CASSPTGGGSPLHF. DNA of the CDR3: TGTGCCAGCAGTCCGACAGGGGGCGGATCACCCCTCCACTTT. The chain is built from TRBV25-1 and TRBJ1-6, with TRBD1 identical over 10 bases. Germline V gene lookup returns CDR1 MGHDK and CDR2 SYGVNS. V trimming: 5 bases; J trimming: 10 bases; junction bases outside the gene matches: 5. The CDR3 sequence is 14 residues long.

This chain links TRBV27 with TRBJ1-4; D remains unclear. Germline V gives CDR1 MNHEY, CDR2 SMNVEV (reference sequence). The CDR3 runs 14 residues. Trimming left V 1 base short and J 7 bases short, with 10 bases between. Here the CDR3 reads CASSLWPSGEKLFF. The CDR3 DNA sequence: TGTGCCAGCAGTTTATGGCCATCAGGTGAAAAACTGTTTTTT.

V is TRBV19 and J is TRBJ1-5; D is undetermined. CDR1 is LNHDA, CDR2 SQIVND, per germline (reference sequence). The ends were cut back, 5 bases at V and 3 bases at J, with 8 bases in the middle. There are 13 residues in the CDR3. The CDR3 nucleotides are TGTGCCAGTAGTGCCAAAGCCAATCAGCCCCAGCATTTT. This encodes CASSAKANQPQHF.

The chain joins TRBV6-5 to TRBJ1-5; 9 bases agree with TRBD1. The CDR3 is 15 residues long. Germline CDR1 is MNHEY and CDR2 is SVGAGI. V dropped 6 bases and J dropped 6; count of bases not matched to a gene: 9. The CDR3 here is CASSSGPTGGQPQHF. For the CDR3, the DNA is TGTGCCAGCAGCTCGGGGCCGACAGGGGGTCAGCCCCAGCATTTT.

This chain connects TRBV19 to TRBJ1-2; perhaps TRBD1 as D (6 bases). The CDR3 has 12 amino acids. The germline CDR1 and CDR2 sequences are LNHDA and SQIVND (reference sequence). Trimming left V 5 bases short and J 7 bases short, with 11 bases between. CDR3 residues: CASSHQGSGYTF. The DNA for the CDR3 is TGTGCCAGTAGTCACCAGGGGTCTGGCTACACCTTC. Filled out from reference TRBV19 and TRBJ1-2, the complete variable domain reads DGGITQSPKYLFRKEGQNVTLSCEQNLNHDAMYWYRQDPGQGLRLIYYSQIVNDFQKGDIAEGYSVSREKKESFPLTVTSAQKNPTAFYLCASSHQGSGYTFGSGTRLTVV.

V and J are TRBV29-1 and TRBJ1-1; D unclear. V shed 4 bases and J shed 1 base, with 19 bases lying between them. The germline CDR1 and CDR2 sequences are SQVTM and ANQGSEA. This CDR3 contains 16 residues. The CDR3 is CSVAPSGIEENTEAFF. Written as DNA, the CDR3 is TGCAGCGTTGCACCTTCGGGGATCGAAGAGAACACTGAAGCTTTCTTT. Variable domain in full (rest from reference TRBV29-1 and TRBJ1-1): SAVISQKPSRDICQRGTSLTIQCQVDSQVTMMFWYRQQPGQSLTLIATANQGSEATYESGFVIDKFPISRPNLTFSTLTVSNMSPEDSSIYLCSVAPSGIEENTEAFFGQGTRLTVV.

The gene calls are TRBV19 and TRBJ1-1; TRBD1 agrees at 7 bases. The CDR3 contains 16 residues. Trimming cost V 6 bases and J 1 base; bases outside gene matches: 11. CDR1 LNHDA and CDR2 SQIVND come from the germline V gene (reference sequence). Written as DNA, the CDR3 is TGTGCCAGTAGACCTCTCGACGGGACAGCGAACACTGAAGCTTTCTTT. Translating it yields CASRPLDGTANTEAFF.

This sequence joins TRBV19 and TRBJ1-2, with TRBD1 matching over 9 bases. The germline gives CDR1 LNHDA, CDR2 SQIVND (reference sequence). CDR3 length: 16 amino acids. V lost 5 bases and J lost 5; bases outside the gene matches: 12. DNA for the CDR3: TGTGCCAGTAGTCTCCGCGGACAGGGGAGAGGGTATGGCTACACCTTC. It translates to CASSLRGQGRGYGYTF.

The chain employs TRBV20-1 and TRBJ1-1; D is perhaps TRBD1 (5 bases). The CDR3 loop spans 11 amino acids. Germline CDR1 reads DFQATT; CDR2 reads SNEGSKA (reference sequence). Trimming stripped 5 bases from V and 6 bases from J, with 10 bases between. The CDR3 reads CSASGYSEAFF. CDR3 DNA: TGCAGTGCTTCAGGGTACTCTGAAGCTTTCTTT.

CDR3 residues: CASSPGTGGFRGYTF. CDR3 sequence (DNA): TGTGCCAGCAGTCCCGGGACAGGGGGGTTCAGGGGCTACACCTTC. The V and J genes are TRBV6-5 and TRBJ1-2, with 11 bases lining up with TRBD1. The J segment lost 8 bases and the V segment lost 5 bases, leaving 10 bases of the junction unmatched. CDR3 size: 15 residues. Germline CDR1 reads MNHEY; CDR2 reads SVGAGI.

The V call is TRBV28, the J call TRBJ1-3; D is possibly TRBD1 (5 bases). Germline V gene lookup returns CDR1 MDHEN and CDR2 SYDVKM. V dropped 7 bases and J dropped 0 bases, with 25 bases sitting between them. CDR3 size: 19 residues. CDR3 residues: CASTGSPRQPTSSGNTIYF. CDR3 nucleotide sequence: TGTGCCAGCACCGGGAGCCCTCGACAGCCGACCAGCTCTGGAAACACCATATATTTT.

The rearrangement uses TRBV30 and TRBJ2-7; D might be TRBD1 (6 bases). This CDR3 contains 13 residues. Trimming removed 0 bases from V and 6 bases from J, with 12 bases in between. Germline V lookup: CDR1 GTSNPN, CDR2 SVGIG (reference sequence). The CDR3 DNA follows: TGTGCCTGGAGTGTCGGGCAGGGGAGCGAGCAGTACTTC. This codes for CAWSVGQGSEQYF.

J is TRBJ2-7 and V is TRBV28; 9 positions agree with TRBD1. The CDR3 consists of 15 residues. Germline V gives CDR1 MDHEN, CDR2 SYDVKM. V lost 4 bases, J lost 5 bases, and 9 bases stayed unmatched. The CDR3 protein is CASSSPGQGADEQYF. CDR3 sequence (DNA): TGTGCCAGCAGTTCCCCGGGACAGGGAGCCGACGAGCAGTACTTC.

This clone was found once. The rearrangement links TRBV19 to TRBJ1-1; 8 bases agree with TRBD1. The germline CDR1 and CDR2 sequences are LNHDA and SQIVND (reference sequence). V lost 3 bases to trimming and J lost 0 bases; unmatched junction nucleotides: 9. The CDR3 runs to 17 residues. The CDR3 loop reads CASSMRAGGAVNTEAFF. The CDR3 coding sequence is TGTGCCAGTAGTATGCGGGCAGGGGGCGCGGTGAACACTGAAGCTTTCTTT.